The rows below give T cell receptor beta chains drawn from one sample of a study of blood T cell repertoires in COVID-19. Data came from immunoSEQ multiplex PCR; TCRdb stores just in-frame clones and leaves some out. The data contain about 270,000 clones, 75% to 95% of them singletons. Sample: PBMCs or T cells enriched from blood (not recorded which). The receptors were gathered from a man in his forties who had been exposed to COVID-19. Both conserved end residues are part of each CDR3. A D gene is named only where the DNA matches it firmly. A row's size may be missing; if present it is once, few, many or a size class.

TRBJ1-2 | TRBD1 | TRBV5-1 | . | CASSLGGTGTAYGYTF | TGCGCCAGCAGCTTGGGCGGAACCGGGACAGCCTATGGCTACACCTTC
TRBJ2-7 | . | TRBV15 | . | CATSRTGDIYEQYF | TGTGCCACCAGCAGGACAGGCGATATCTACGAGCAGTACTTC
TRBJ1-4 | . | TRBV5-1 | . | CASSEGPDREKLFF | TGCGCCAGCAGTGAGGGCCCAGATCGGGAAAAACTGTTTTTT
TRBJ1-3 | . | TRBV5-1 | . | CASALGGGGNTIYF | TGCGCCAGCGCACTCGGCGGGGGTGGAAACACCATATATTTT
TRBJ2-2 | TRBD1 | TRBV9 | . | CASSVARSTGADTGELFF | TGTGCCAGCAGCGTAGCTCGATCGACAGGGGCGGACACCGGGGAGCTGTTTTTT
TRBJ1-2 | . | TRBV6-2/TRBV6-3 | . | CASSYPTIQGFGYTF | TGTGCCAGCAGTTATCCCACCATTCAGGGTTTCGGCTACACCTTC
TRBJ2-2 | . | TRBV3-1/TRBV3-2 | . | CASSQVYTGGELFF | TGTGCCAGCAGCCAAGTATATACCGGGGGGGAGCTGTTTTTT
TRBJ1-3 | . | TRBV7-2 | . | CASSSGFSGNTIYF | TGTGCCAGCAGCTCGGGTTTCTCTGGAAACACCATATATTTT
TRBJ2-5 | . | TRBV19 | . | CASSIGQEETQYF | TGTGCCAGTAGTATAGGGCAGGAAGAGACCCAGTACTTC
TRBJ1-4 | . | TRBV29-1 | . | CSVVSGLSTNEKLFF | TGCAGCGTCGTTTCCGGACTATCAACTAATGAAAAACTGTTTTTT
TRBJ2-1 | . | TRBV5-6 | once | CASSLVPGDHNEQFF | TGTGCCAGCAGCTTGGTACCAGGCGATCACAATGAGCAGTTCTTC
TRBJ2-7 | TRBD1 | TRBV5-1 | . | CASSLGSGQGFDEQYF | TGCGCCAGCAGCTTGGGTTCGGGACAGGGTTTCGACGAGCAGTACTTC
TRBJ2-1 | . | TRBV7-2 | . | CASQSPNEQFF | TGTGCCAGCCAATCCCCCAATGAGCAGTTCTTC
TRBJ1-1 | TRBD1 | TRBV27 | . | CASSTDQGALNTEAFF | TGTGCCAGCAGTACAGATCAGGGGGCCTTGAACACTGAAGCTTTCTTT
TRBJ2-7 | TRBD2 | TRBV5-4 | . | CASSSLAGGLDEQYF | TGTGCCAGCAGCTCGTTAGCGGGAGGGCTGGACGAGCAGTACTTC